These 32 T cell receptor beta chains originate from one sample sequenced in a study of shared clonotypes between healthy human individuals. Only in-frame clones appear in the TCRdb table, and some are missing; sequencing was by immunoSEQ multiplex PCR. This sample carries some 690,000 clones, 90% of them seen once, and the ten largest clones take 34%. Sequencing input: memory CD8+ T cells from PBMCs. Sample subset: CD45RO+ cells pooled with CCR7-negative TemRA cells. These receptors came from a man aged 18 to 30 in good health. Some clones in this sample may be carry-over from other donors' samples.

With regard to this clone: The sample carries other DNA sequences with the same CDR3. This rearrangement joins TRBV4-1 to TRBJ2-7; either TRBD1 or TRBD2 may fit D (6 bases each). The germline gives CDR1 MGHRA, CDR2 YSYEKL. The CDR3 totals 15 residues. V was clipped by 1 base and J by 1 base, with 11 bases between them. CDR3 DNA: TGCGCCAGCAGCCAAGGGGGAGGACAGTCCTACGAGCAGTACTTC. Translated, it gives CASSQGGGQSYEQYF.

A word on this clone: The sample holds other DNA sequences that translate to the same CDR3. This chain connects TRBV28 to TRBJ1-5; D remains unclear. V lost 5 bases and J 0 bases, leaving 8 bases between the germline ends. Germline CDR1 MDHEN, CDR2 SYDVKM. CDR3 length: 14 amino acids. The CDR3 region is CASSPLDSNQPQHF. The CDR3 DNA follows: TGTGCCAGCAGTCCCCTAGATAGCAATCAGCCCCAGCATTTT.

The chain has TRBV19 and TRBJ1-1, with 7 bases matching TRBD1. The CDR3 contains 16 residues. Germline values: CDR1 LNHDA, CDR2 SQIVND (reference sequence). The V gene end was trimmed by 7 bases and the J gene end by 0 bases; junction bases not matched to a gene: 11. The CDR3 is CASTPRARGLNTEAFF. CDR3 in DNA: TGTGCCAGTACCCCGCGGGCCAGGGGGTTGAACACTGAAGCTTTCTTT. Combining the CDR3 with reference TRBV19 and TRBJ1-1 gives the whole variable domain DGGITQSPKYLFRKEGQNVTLSCEQNLNHDAMYWYRQDPGQGLRLIYYSQIVNDFQKGDIAEGYSVSREKKESFPLTVTSAQKNPTAFYLCASTPRARGLNTEAFFGQGTRLTVV.

The V and J genes are TRBV9 and TRBJ2-1; 11 nucleotides align to TRBD2. The CDR3 sequence is 16 residues long. Germline V lookup: CDR1 SGDLS, CDR2 YYNGEE. V shed 4 bases and J 4 bases; nucleotides not matched to a gene: 7. The chain's CDR3 is CASSSVLAGGYNEQFF. CDR3 nucleotides: TGTGCCAGCAGCTCCGTATTAGCGGGAGGGTACAATGAGCAGTTCTTC.

The V call is TRBV7-9, the J call TRBJ2-2, with D hard to call. Trimming shortened V by 3 bases and J by 6 bases, and 20 bases separated the two germline ends. Germline CDR1 reads SEHNR; CDR2 reads FQNEAQ (reference sequence). This CDR3 is built from 17 residues. CDR3 nucleotide sequence: TGTGCCAGCAGCTTTGATTTGTCAGCGACTCGGGCCGGGGAGCTGTTTTTT. Translating gives CASSFDLSATRAGELFF. The variable domain in full, completed from reference TRBV7-9 and TRBJ2-2, reads DTGVSQNPRHKITKRGQNVTFRCDPISEHNRLYWYRQTLGQGPEFLTYFQNEAQLEKSRLLSDRFSAERPKGSFSTLEIQRTEQGDSAMYLCASSFDLSATRAGELFFGEGSRLTVL.

J is TRBJ2-4 and V is TRBV2; TRBD2 matches 8 bases. The ends lost 7 bases at V and 1 base at J; junction bases unmatched: 9. The CDR3 covers 16 residues. Germline V CDR1 and CDR2: SNHLY, FYNNEI. The CDR3 DNA sequence: TGTGCCAGCAACCTCGGGACTAGTTGGGCCAAAAACATTCAGTACTTC. As protein: CASNLGTSWAKNIQYF.

This clone was seen just once. The gene calls are TRBV30 and TRBJ2-1; possible D gene TRBD1, 6 bases. The germline gives CDR1 GTSNPN, CDR2 SVGIG (reference sequence). The V end lost 5 bases, the J end lost 3 bases, and 14 bases lay between the germline ends. This CDR3 contains 14 residues. The CDR3 loop reads CAWLGTPIYNEQFF. The CDR3, as DNA: TGTGCCTGGCTTGGGACACCTATCTACAATGAGCAGTTCTTC.

The chain recombines TRBV27 with TRBJ2-3; 7 bases fit TRBD1. Trimming took 3 bases from V and 3 from J; bases not matched to a gene: 6. This CDR3 has 15 residues. Germline lookup yields CDR1 MNHEY and CDR2 SMNVEV (reference sequence). The CDR3 is CASSFSTGLTDTQYF. The CDR3 DNA reads as TGTGCCAGCAGTTTTTCGACAGGGCTAACAGATACGCAGTATTTT.

This clone was seen a few times. V usage is TRBV30 and J usage is TRBJ1-1; weak D call: TRBD1 (6 bases). The CDR3 loop spans 10 amino acids. Germline CDR1 is GTSNPN and CDR2 is SVGIG (reference sequence). The CDR3 nucleotides read TGTGGAGGGGGGTATACTGAAGCTTTCTTT. This sequence encodes CGGGYTEAFF.

The rearrangement joins TRBV27 to TRBJ2-1; 7 bases are shared with TRBD1. V shed 1 base and J 8 bases; nucleotides not matched to a gene: 14. Germline CDR1 MNHEY, CDR2 SMNVEV (reference sequence). The CDR3 runs to 17 residues. The CDR3 coding sequence is TGTGCCAGCAGTTTATTTCCAACCTCGGGACAGATCCATGAGCAGTTCTTC. It specifies CASSLFPTSGQIHEQFF.

The V gene is TRBV4-1, the J gene TRBJ2-7; D is perhaps TRBD1 (5 bases). The germline CDR1 and CDR2 sequences are MGHRA and YSYEKL. V lost 1 base and J lost 3, with 22 bases in between. This CDR3 region has 18 residues. The CDR3 region is CASSQVPPLVQVVYEQYF. CDR3 nucleotide sequence: TGCGCCAGCAGCCAAGTTCCCCCCCTCGTACAGGTTGTCTACGAGCAGTACTTC.

As concerns this clone: The final CDR3 position lacks the conserved phenylalanine or tryptophan, pointing to a likely read error. The DNA is left out, because the CDR3 cannot be placed on it with certainty; the CDR3 is given as TCRdb lists it. The chain combines TRBV27 with TRBJ2-7. The germline CDR1 and CDR2 sequences are MNHEY and SMNVEV (reference sequence). The CDR3 has 18 amino acids, counting both end residues. The CDR3: CASTLKERETIYVGGGTL.

The V and J genes are TRBV7-2 and TRBJ2-3, with a weak D call TRBD1 (6 bases). This CDR3 is built from 14 residues. V was shortened by 5 bases and J by 7 bases, with 16 bases between the two germline ends. Germline V CDR1 and CDR2: SGHTA, FQGNSA. The CDR3 DNA sequence: TGTGCCAGCAGCGAGCGGCAGGGGATCAATACGCAGTATTTT. It codes for CASSERQGINTQYF.

V and J are TRBV14 and TRBJ2-7; TRBD2 aligns across 9 bases. CDR1 and CDR2 (germline): SGHDN, FVKESK. After removal of 4 bases from V and 6 bases from J, the junction contained 4 bases not matched to a gene. The CDR3 is 13 amino acids. For the CDR3, the DNA is TGTGCCAGCAGCCTAGCGGGAGCGGGCGAGCAGTACTTC. Translation gives CASSLAGAGEQYF.

The chain links TRBV27 to TRBJ2-3; 9 bases are shared with TRBD1. J was trimmed by 2 bases and V by 5 bases; bases with no gene match: 8. CDR3 length: 16 residues. Germline lookup yields CDR1 MNHEY and CDR2 SMNVEV (reference sequence). The CDR3 is CASSLVGQGLTDTQYF. As DNA, the CDR3 is TGTGCCAGCAGTCTAGTCGGACAGGGGCTCACAGATACGCAGTATTTT.

The chain links TRBV19 to TRBJ2-7, with a possible D match to TRBD2 (6 bases). CDR1 and CDR2 from the germline V gene are LNHDA and SQIVND (reference sequence). V lost 0 bases and J lost 0, with 12 bases in between. The CDR3 extends over 16 amino acids. CDR3 in DNA: TGTGCCAGTAGTATAGATCGCGGAGGGAGCTCCTACGAGCAGTACTTC. Its translation: CASSIDRGGSSYEQYF.

The chain uses TRBV19 and TRBJ2-1; D ambiguous. Germline V gives CDR1 LNHDA, CDR2 SQIVND (reference sequence). V lost 4 bases to trimming and J lost 0 bases, with 7 bases between them. The CDR3 contains 14 residues. The CDR3 DNA sequence: TGTGCCAGTAGTACGCCCAGCTCCTACAATGAGCAGTTCTTC. It is translated as CASSTPSSYNEQFF.

V is TRBV7-6 and J is TRBJ2-7; 15 bases line up with TRBD2. In germline, CDR1 is SGHVS, CDR2 FNYEAQ. CDR3 size: 16 residues. J gave up 7 bases and V 5 bases, and 9 bases lay outside the gene matches. CDR3 in DNA: TGTGCCAGCAGCATGAGGGGACTAGCGGGAGGTCGGGAGCAGTACTTC. Protein product: CASSMRGLAGGREQYF.

A single count supports this clone. The same CDR3 also results from other DNA sequences found in this sample. V is TRBV7-2 and J is TRBJ2-1, with 8 bases fitting TRBD2. With 2 bases clipped from V and 0 bases from J, the junction kept 0 bases outside the gene matches. The CDR3 runs to 15 residues. Per the germline V gene, CDR1 is SGHTA and CDR2 is FQGNSA. The DNA of the CDR3 is TGTGCCAGCAGCTTAAGCGGGAGCTCCTACAATGAGCAGTTCTTC. Translated: CASSLSGSSYNEQFF. The full variable domain, rest sourced from reference TRBV7-2 and TRBJ2-1, is GAGVSQSPSNKVTEKGKDVELRCDPISGHTALYWYRQSLGQGLEFLIYFQGNSAPDKSGLPSDRFSAERTGGSVSTLTIQRTQQEDSAVYLCASSLSGSSYNEQFFGPGTRLTVL.

The chain recombines TRBV29-1 with TRBJ1-2; D might be TRBD1 (5 bases). Germline lookup yields CDR1 SQVTM and CDR2 ANQGSEA. Trimming removed 7 bases from V and 0 bases from J, with 18 bases in between. The CDR3 totals 15 residues. CDR3 sequence reads: CSADGADMANYGYTF. DNA for the CDR3: TGCAGCGCGGACGGGGCAGACATGGCTAACTATGGCTACACCTTC.

This clone came up a few times. This chain connects TRBV29-1 to TRBJ1-1, with D possibly TRBD1 on 5 matching bases. The CDR3 has 12 residues. CDR1 SQVTM and CDR2 ANQGSEA come from the germline V gene. Trimming took off 4 bases at V and 3 bases at J, with 9 bases between the two ends. The CDR3 coding sequence is TGCAGCGTTGTGGGGGGTGACACTGAAGCTTTCTTT. Translated: CSVVGGDTEAFF.

The V gene is TRBV5-4, the J gene TRBJ1-1, with D possibly matching TRBD1 (6 bases). This CDR3 is built from 13 residues. The V gene lost 3 bases and the J gene lost 1 base, with 7 bases spanning the gap. Per the germline V gene, CDR1 is SGHNT and CDR2 is YYREEE (reference sequence). DNA of the CDR3: TGTGCCAGCAGCTCGACAGGGAACACTGAAGCTTTCTTT. It encodes CASSSTGNTEAFF.

The genes are TRBV6-5 and TRBJ2-7; TRBD2 aligns across 10 bases. With 3 bases clipped from V and 5 bases from J, the junction kept 7 bases outside the gene matches. This CDR3 comprises 15 residues. The germline V gene has CDR1 MNHEY and CDR2 SVGAGI. Written as DNA, the CDR3 is TGTGCCAGCAGTTATAGATGGGGGACTAGCGACGAGCAGTACTTC. It yields the protein CASSYRWGTSDEQYF.

This chain connects TRBV27 to TRBJ1-5; 10 positions match TRBD1. Per germline, CDR1 MNHEY and CDR2 SMNVEV (reference sequence). The CDR3 covers 18 residues. The trim removed 3 bases at V and 4 bases at J, leaving 12 bases unmatched. This chain's CDR3 is CASSFGTGAPIPNQPQHF. The CDR3 nucleotides read TGTGCCAGCAGTTTTGGGACAGGGGCCCCGATACCTAATCAGCCCCAGCATTTT.

The genes are TRBV10-3 and TRBJ2-6, with unresolved D. The germline V gene has CDR1 ENHRY and CDR2 SYGVKD. V lost 0 bases and J lost 0, with 30 bases in between. CDR3 length: 24 residues. CDR3: CAISESISRAGRPRELSGANVLTF. In nucleotides, the CDR3 is TGTGCCATCAGTGAGTCCATCTCCCGGGCAGGACGGCCAAGAGAGCTCTCTGGGGCCAACGTCCTGACTTTC.

This clone turned up a few times. CDR3 DNA: TGTGCCAGCTCTGACAGTTTCAATCAGCCCCAGCATTTT. The encoded protein is CASSDSFNQPQHF. The chain uses TRBV6-5 and TRBJ1-5; D perhaps matches TRBD1 (5 bases). The V and J ends lost 8 bases and 3 bases respectively, with 11 bases between them. The CDR3 has 13 amino acids. Germline V lookup: CDR1 MNHEY, CDR2 SVGAGI.

This clone has a single count. The chain uses TRBV7-2 and TRBJ1-1; D ambiguous. Germline CDR1 SGHTA, CDR2 FQGNSA. This CDR3 is 13 amino acids long. Trimming pared 4 bases from V and 6 bases from J, leaving 12 bases between. The CDR3 nucleotides read TGTGCCAGCAGCTCCGGTTATGGTTCTGAAGCTTTCTTT. This translates into CASSSGYGSEAFF.

The gene calls are TRBV5-6 and TRBJ1-5; TRBD1 matches 7 bases. CDR3 length: 17 residues. From germline, CDR1 is SGHDT and CDR2 YYEEEE. V shed 3 bases, J shed 3 bases, and the junction held 12 bases outside the gene matches. The CDR3 region is CASSWSVGTAFNQPQHF. DNA of the CDR3: TGTGCCAGCAGCTGGTCTGTCGGGACAGCTTTCAATCAGCCCCAGCATTTT.

In this sample, this clone turned up once. The V gene is TRBV4-2, the J gene TRBJ2-7; the D is unclear. Germline CDR1 LGHNA, CDR2 YNFKEQ. V was trimmed by 1 base and J by 1 base, leaving 8 bases between them. This CDR3 is 14 amino acids long. This CDR3 is CASSQGLESYEQYF. The CDR3 DNA is TGTGCCAGCAGCCAAGGGCTAGAGTCCTACGAGCAGTACTTC.

The chain links TRBV7-8 to TRBJ2-7; a weak D match, TRBD2 (6 bases). Trimming took 7 bases from V and 0 from J, leaving 16 bases between them. Germline-derived CDR1 and CDR2 are SGHVS and FQNEAQ. The CDR3 runs to 15 residues. CDR3 bases: TGTGCCAGCACGGGGGACTCCCAAAGCTCCTACGAGCAGTACTTC. This encodes CASTGDSQSSYEQYF.

This clone was observed at least ten times. This CDR3 is also generated by other DNA sequences in the sample. The V gene is TRBV29-1, the J gene TRBJ1-1; D not resolved. This CDR3 has 11 amino acids. Germline CDR1 SQVTM, CDR2 ANQGSEA. V was pared by 7 bases and J by 5 bases, with 11 bases between. CDR3 sequence: CSAPSETEAFF. The DNA of the CDR3 is TGCAGCGCTCCCTCGGAGACTGAAGCTTTCTTT.

The rearrangement joins TRBV27 to TRBJ1-2, with 7 bases identical to TRBD1. Unmatched junction bases numbered 10, after V lost 5 bases and J lost 1 base. Per germline, CDR1 MNHEY and CDR2 SMNVEV (reference sequence). This CDR3 spans 16 amino acids. CDR3 coding DNA: TGTGCCAGCAGTCCATCGACGGGACAGCTTAACTATGGCTACACCTTC. Protein product: CASSPSTGQLNYGYTF.